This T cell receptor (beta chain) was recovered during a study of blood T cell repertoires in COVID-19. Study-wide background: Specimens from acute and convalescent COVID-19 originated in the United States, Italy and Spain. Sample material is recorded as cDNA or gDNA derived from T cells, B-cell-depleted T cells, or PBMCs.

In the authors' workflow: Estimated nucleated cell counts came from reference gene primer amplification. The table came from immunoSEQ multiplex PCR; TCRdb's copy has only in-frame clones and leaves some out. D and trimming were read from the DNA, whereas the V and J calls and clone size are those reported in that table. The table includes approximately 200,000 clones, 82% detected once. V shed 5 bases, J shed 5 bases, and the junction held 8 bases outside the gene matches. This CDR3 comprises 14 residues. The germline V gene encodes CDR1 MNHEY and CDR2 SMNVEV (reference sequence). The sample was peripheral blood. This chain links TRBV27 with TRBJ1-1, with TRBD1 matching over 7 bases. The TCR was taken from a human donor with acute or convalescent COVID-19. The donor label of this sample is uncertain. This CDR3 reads CASSPQGGLTEAFF. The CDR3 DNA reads TGTGCCAGCAGTCCGCAGGGGGGTTTAACTGAAGCTTTCTTT.